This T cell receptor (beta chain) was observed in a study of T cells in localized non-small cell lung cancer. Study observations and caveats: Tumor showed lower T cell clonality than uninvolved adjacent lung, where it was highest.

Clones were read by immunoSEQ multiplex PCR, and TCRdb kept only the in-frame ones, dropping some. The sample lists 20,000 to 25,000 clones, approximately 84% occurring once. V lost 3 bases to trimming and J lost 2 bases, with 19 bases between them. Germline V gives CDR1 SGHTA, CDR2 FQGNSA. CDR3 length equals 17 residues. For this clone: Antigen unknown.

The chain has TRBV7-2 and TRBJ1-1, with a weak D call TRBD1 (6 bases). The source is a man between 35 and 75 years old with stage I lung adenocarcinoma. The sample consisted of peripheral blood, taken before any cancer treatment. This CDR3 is CASSFRTVSTPNTEAFF. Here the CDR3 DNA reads TGTGCCAGCAGCTTTCGGACAGTGAGCACCCCTAACACTGAAGCTTTCTTT.